Below are 14 T cell receptor beta chains sequenced from a single sample in a study of T-cell reconstitution after alpha-beta-depleted transplantation in children. Unique molecular identifiers tagged the TCRbeta library. TCRdb re-derived calls from the PCR reads in MiXCR, one entry per CDR3 protein. The repertoire holds 250,000 to 350,000 distinct CDR3 sequences, with about 10% as singletons. Specimen: PBMCs from the stem cell graft donor, collected from the stem cell graft. The origin of the receptors is a human donor who donated a stem cell graft to a child with SCID.

The rearrangement joins TRBV20-1 to TRBJ2-7; TRBD2 aligns across 7 bases. Germline loops: CDR1 DFQATT, CDR2 SNEGSKA (reference sequence). V was clipped by 3 bases and J by 0 bases; unmatched bases: 11. The CDR3 consists of 16 residues. The CDR3 region has the DNA TGCAGTGCTAGGGTAGACCTAGCGGATAGCTCCTACGAGCAGTACTTC. Translated, it gives CSARVDLADSSYEQYF.

This clonotype showed up many times. The chain joins TRBV7-8 to TRBJ2-3; 7 bases agree with TRBD2. The germline CDR1 and CDR2 sequences are SGHVS and FQNEAQ. This CDR3 has 15 amino acids. V was pared by 2 bases and J by 0 bases, with 2 bases of the junction left unmatched. CDR3 in amino acids: CASSLMRGSTDTQYF. The CDR3 nucleotides are TGTGCCAGCAGCTTAATGCGGGGGAGCACAGATACGCAGTATTTT. Full variable domain (remainder filled in from reference TRBV7-8 and TRBJ2-3): GAGVSQSPRYKVAKRGQDVALRCDPISGHVSLFWYQQALGQGPEFLTYFQNEAQLDKSGLPSDRFFAERPEGSVSTLKIQRTQQEDSAVYLCASSLMRGSTDTQYFGPGTRLTVL.

This clonotype was seen more than once but under ten times. CDR3 in amino acids: CASSLFVGGVETQYF. CDR3 DNA sequence: TGCGCCAGCAGCTTGTTTGTTGGGGGAGTAGAGACCCAGTACTTC. V and J are TRBV5-1 and TRBJ2-5; the D gene could be TRBD1 or TRBD2 (5 bases each). The CDR3 contains 15 residues. CDR1 and CDR2 from the germline V gene are SGHRS and YFSETQ. Between the trimmed V and J ends, which lost 1 base and 4 bases, there was a span of 14 bases.

The gene calls are TRBV2 and TRBJ2-7; no firm D call. V dropped 4 bases and J dropped 3 bases, with 7 bases sitting between them. Germline-derived CDR1 and CDR2 are SNHLY and FYNNEI. The CDR3 is made up of 12 amino acids. The CDR3 bases are TGTGCCAGCAGTGGGGCAATCTACGAGCAGTACTTC. This sequence encodes CASSGAIYEQYF.

This clonotype was detected a few times. This chain connects TRBV7-9 to TRBJ1-1; possible D gene TRBD1, 5 bases. This CDR3 is 16 amino acids long. The V end was cut by 0 bases, the J end by 1 base, with 12 bases between. Germline values: CDR1 SEHNR, CDR2 FQNEAQ (reference sequence). The DNA of the CDR3 is TGTGCCAGCAGCTTAGCTCGGGTGGGGCAGAACACTGAAGCTTTCTTT. It yields the protein CASSLARVGQNTEAFF.

The sample holds a few counts of this clonotype. The chain couples TRBV12-3 or TRBV12-4 to TRBJ1-6, with D uncertain. The length of the CDR3 is 13 residues. The V end lost 3 bases, the J end lost 9 bases, and 9 bases lay between the germline ends. In DNA form, the CDR3 reads TGTGCCAGCAGTTTGGAGGGATTTTCACCCCTCCACTTT. It codes for CASSLEGFSPLHF.

The chain uses TRBV3-1 and TRBJ2-3; unclear D gene. Germline CDR1 is LGHDT and CDR2 is YNNKEL (reference sequence). The CDR3 has 11 residues. V was trimmed by 5 bases and J by 5 bases, leaving 5 bases between them. The CDR3 DNA is TGTGCCAGCAGCAATAGAGATACGCAGTATTTT. It translates to CASSNRDTQYF.

This clonotype was observed a handful of times. The chain has TRBV11-2 and TRBJ2-7, with D perhaps matching TRBD2 (5 bases). V was pared by 7 bases and J by 0 bases, with 19 bases between. Germline lookup yields CDR1 SGHAT and CDR2 FQNNGV. The CDR3 spans 16 residues. CDR3 protein: CASTPEGRMSSYEQYF. The CDR3 DNA is TGTGCCAGCACCCCCGAGGGCCGTATGAGCTCCTACGAGCAGTACTTC.

The table lists this clonotype with a few counts. The chain joins TRBV15 to TRBJ1-1; D is undetermined. Germline CDR1 reads LNHNV; CDR2 reads YYDKDF (reference sequence). Trimming left V 1 base short and J 5 bases short, with 8 bases between. The CDR3 runs 13 residues. Written as DNA, the CDR3 is TGTGCCACCAGCAGAGGCCCGGGGACTGAAGCTTTCTTT. This encodes CATSRGPGTEAFF.

In its sample, this clonotype was seen a few times. This chain links TRBV7-6 with TRBJ2-7; D remains ambiguous. The V and J ends lost 1 base and 1 base respectively, with 8 bases between them. The germline V gene has CDR1 SGHVS and CDR2 FNYEAQ. This CDR3 contains 14 residues. The CDR3 bases are TGTGCCAGCAGCTTAGACGGTGGGTCCTACGAGCAGTACTTC. Residues: CASSLDGGSYEQYF.

This clonotype has a count of ten or more. The chain has TRBV12-3 or TRBV12-4 and TRBJ2-1; TRBD2 matches 9 bases. This CDR3 is 15 amino acids long. V shed 3 bases, J shed 5 bases, and the junction held 5 bases outside the gene matches. CDR3 protein: CASSFLAGGNNEQFF. CDR3 nucleotides: TGTGCCAGCAGTTTTCTGGCGGGGGGGAACAATGAGCAGTTCTTC.

This clonotype was counted a few times. The chain employs TRBV6-5 and TRBJ2-1; D may match TRBD1 or TRBD2 (6 bases each). Germline lookup yields CDR1 MNHEY and CDR2 SVGAGI. The CDR3 extends over 14 amino acids. Trimming removed 5 bases at V and 4 bases at J, with 12 bases between. Here the CDR3 reads CASSNGGGYNEQFF. The CDR3 bases are TGTGCCAGCAGTAACGGAGGGGGGTACAATGAGCAGTTCTTC.

Ten or more counts support this clonotype. V is TRBV10-3 and J is TRBJ2-3, with D uncertain. The CDR3 runs 13 residues. Looked up from germline, CDR1 is ENHRY and CDR2 is SYGVKD. V dropped 6 bases and J dropped 4 bases, with 11 bases sitting between them. Written as DNA, the CDR3 is TGTGCCATCAGCCGGCATGATGCAGATACGCAGTATTTT. Protein product: CAISRHDADTQYF.

There are many counts of this clonotype. V and J are TRBV12-3 or TRBV12-4 and TRBJ1-5, with a tentative D call TRBD1 (6 bases). Trimming removed 3 bases from V and 5 bases from J, with 14 bases in between. CDR3 length: 15 amino acids. The CDR3 DNA is TGTGCCAGCAGTTTGGACAGAACTACCTATCAGCCCCAGCATTTT. Translating it yields CASSLDRTTYQPQHF.